The 29 T cell receptor beta chains in this list originate from one sample, sequenced in a study of CD8 T cells in Susac syndrome. The authors reverse transcribed roughly 0.5 to 1 ug RNA with random hexamers. MiXCR was run by TCRdb on the immunoSEQ multiplex PCR reads, yielding one entry per CDR3 protein. The sample lists about 90,000 distinct CDR3 sequences, 95% to 97% occurring once. The source material was CD8+ T cells from PBMCs. The receptors shown here come from a human donor with Susac syndrome.

The chain recombines TRBV30 with TRBJ1-1, with D tentatively TRBD1 (5 bases). CDR1 and CDR2 (germline): GTSNPN, SVGIG (reference sequence). The CDR3 is 12 residues long. The CDR3 coding sequence is TGTGCTTACCTCAGGGTGAACACTGAAGCTTTCTTT. Protein product: CAYLRVNTEAFF.

V is TRBV9 and J is TRBJ1-1; 12 nucleotides align to TRBD1. Trimming removed 7 bases from V and 4 bases from J; junction bases left unmatched: 2. The CDR3 is 13 residues long. Germline assignment: CDR1 SGDLS and CDR2 YYNGEE. CDR3 coding DNA: TGTGCCAGCGGGACAGGGGGCGGCACTGAAGCTTTCTTT. Residues: CASGTGGGTEAFF.

The J gene is TRBJ1-5, the V gene TRBV29-1; 10 nucleotides match TRBD1. CDR1 is SQVTM and CDR2 is ANQGSEA in the germline V gene. V trimming: 8 bases; J trimming: 5 bases; junction bases outside the gene matches: 6. There are 13 residues in the CDR3. The CDR3 nucleotides are TGCAGCTTCGGGACAGGGGTGCATCAGCCCCAGCATTTT. Translation gives CSFGTGVHQPQHF.

The chain combines TRBV27 with TRBJ1-5; D is unresolved. The CDR3 extends over 13 amino acids. Trimming took off 6 bases at V and 6 bases at J, with 12 bases between the two ends. Germline V lookup: CDR1 MNHEY, CDR2 SMNVEV (reference sequence). CDR3 in amino acids: CASSASLSQPQHF. The CDR3 nucleotides read TGTGCCAGCAGCGCGTCCCTTTCTCAGCCCCAGCATTTT.

The V gene is TRBV29-1, the J gene TRBJ1-2; D perhaps matches TRBD1 (5 bases). Trimming cost V 7 bases and J 1 base, with 10 bases left between them. CDR3 size: 12 residues. The germline gives CDR1 SQVTM, CDR2 ANQGSEA. The DNA of the CDR3 is TGCAGCGGGGTGACAGTTAACTATGGCTACACCTTC. The encoded protein is CSGVTVNYGYTF.

The CDR3 sequence: CASSASGFGTDTQYF. Here the CDR3 DNA reads TGTGCCAGCAGTGCCTCGGGGTTCGGCACAGATACGCAGTATTTT. The chain combines TRBV2 with TRBJ2-3, with D possibly matching TRBD2 (5 bases). The CDR3 runs 15 residues. The germline V and J ends were trimmed by 4 bases and 1 base, with 12 bases remaining between them. Germline V gene data show CDR1 as SNHLY and CDR2 as FYNNEI.

The genes are TRBV12-3 or TRBV12-4 and TRBJ1-5; no clear D. The CDR3 is 14 residues long. V was trimmed by 1 base and J by 9 bases, leaving 13 bases between them. This chain's CDR3 is CASSLGTLGRPQHF. The CDR3 DNA is TGTGCCAGCAGTTTAGGCACCCTCGGCCGGCCCCAGCATTTT.

This clonotype was observed a handful of times. The chain employs TRBV7-8 and TRBJ2-7; possible D gene TRBD2, 5 bases. There are 11 residues in the CDR3. Trimming removed 7 bases from V and 3 bases from J, with 7 bases in between. Germline V lookup: CDR1 SGHVS, CDR2 FQNEAQ. The CDR3 bases are TGTGCCAGCAAAAGCGGCTACGAGCAGTACTTC. Residues: CASKSGYEQYF. Filled out from reference TRBV7-8 and TRBJ2-7, the complete variable domain reads GAGVSQSPRYKVAKRGQDVALRCDPISGHVSLFWYQQALGQGPEFLTYFQNEAQLDKSGLPSDRFFAERPEGSVSTLKIQRTQQEDSAVYLCASKSGYEQYFGPGTRLTVT.

V gene TRBV30 combines with J gene TRBJ1-5, with D unclear. The germline V gene has CDR1 GTSNPN and CDR2 SVGIG (reference sequence). The germline V and J ends were trimmed by 2 bases and 2 bases, with 7 bases remaining between them. This CDR3 has 13 residues. The CDR3 DNA reads TGTGCCTGGAGTACCGGAGGCAATCAGCCCCAGCATTTT. It codes for CAWSTGGNQPQHF.

This clonotype has only one observation. This chain uses TRBV6-5 with TRBJ2-5; D possibly uses TRBD1 or TRBD2 (6 bases each). V was shortened by 6 bases and J by 5 bases, with 19 bases between the two germline ends. The CDR3 totals 15 residues. Germline CDR1 reads MNHEY; CDR2 reads SVGAGI. The CDR3 region is CASSPPGDTRETQYF. CDR3 DNA: TGTGCCAGCAGCCCCCCGGGGGACACCAGGGAGACCCAGTACTTC.

The rearrangement uses TRBV2 and TRBJ1-1, with unresolved D. CDR1 and CDR2 (germline): SNHLY, FYNNEI. The CDR3 is made up of 14 amino acids. The V and J ends lost 3 bases and 6 bases respectively, with 14 bases between them. This CDR3 reads CASSEATQRSEAFF. The CDR3 region has the DNA TGTGCCAGCAGTGAGGCAACCCAGAGATCTGAAGCTTTCTTT.

This clonotype appeared a single time. The J gene is TRBJ1-2, the V gene TRBV30; D might be TRBD1 (6 bases). The CDR3 extends over 14 amino acids. Trimming took off 1 base at V and 2 bases at J, with 11 bases between the two ends. CDR1 is GTSNPN and CDR2 is SVGIG in the germline V gene (reference sequence). The CDR3 is CAWSGGTWNYGYTF. The CDR3 DNA follows: TGTGCCTGGAGTGGGGGGACATGGAACTATGGCTACACCTTC.

The chain uses TRBV28 and TRBJ1-4; unclear D gene. Trimming pared 6 bases from V and 0 bases from J, leaving 11 bases between. CDR1 is MDHEN and CDR2 is SYDVKM in the germline V gene. This CDR3 contains 15 residues. Here the CDR3 reads CASSSSRPTNEKLFF. In DNA form, the CDR3 reads TGTGCCAGCAGCTCATCCAGGCCAACTAATGAAAAACTGTTTTTT.

The chain joins TRBV29-1 to TRBJ2-7; D is perhaps TRBD1 or TRBD2 (5 bases each). The CDR3 is 15 amino acids. Trimming removed 5 bases from V and 0 bases from J, with 17 bases in between. The germline V gene encodes CDR1 SQVTM and CDR2 ANQGSEA. The CDR3, as DNA: TGCAGCGTTCGGAGCCTCGGGGCTCTCTCCTACGAGCAGTACTTC. Its translation: CSVRSLGALSYEQYF.

J is TRBJ2-1 and V is TRBV6-2 or TRBV6-3; 10 bases line up with TRBD2. There are 19 residues in the CDR3. Germline V gene lookup returns CDR1 MNHEY and CDR2 SVGEGT. With 5 bases clipped from V and 4 bases from J, the junction kept 17 bases outside the gene matches. The CDR3 loop is CASSSTQDMSGGEYNEQFF. Here the CDR3 DNA reads TGTGCCAGCAGTAGTACCCAGGATATGAGCGGGGGGGAGTACAATGAGCAGTTCTTC.

The genes are TRBV2 and TRBJ2-7, with D perhaps TRBD1 (5 bases). Germline V CDR1 and CDR2: SNHLY, FYNNEI. The CDR3 extends over 14 amino acids. V shed 3 bases and J shed 3 bases, with 12 bases lying between them. The CDR3 sequence: CASSDPRQYYEQYF. The CDR3 coding sequence is TGTGCCAGCAGTGACCCTAGACAGTACTACGAGCAGTACTTC.

The chain couples TRBV3-1 to TRBJ2-5, with 12 bases aligning to TRBD2. The CDR3 contains 16 residues. Germline V gene data show CDR1 as LGHDT and CDR2 as YNNKEL (reference sequence). After removal of 4 bases from V and 5 bases from J, the junction contained 8 bases not matched to a gene. CDR3 sequence reads: CASSPLRLAGAETQYF. In DNA, the CDR3 is TGTGCCAGCAGCCCTCTAAGACTAGCGGGGGCGGAGACCCAGTACTTC.

This chain joins TRBV6-6 and TRBJ1-6; D is possibly TRBD1 (5 bases). Germline CDR1 and CDR2: MNHNY and SVGAGI (reference sequence). Trimming cost V 6 bases and J 7 bases, with 13 bases left between them. This CDR3 region has 14 residues. CDR3 residues: CASSPGTVNSPLHF. The DNA of the CDR3 is TGTGCCAGCAGCCCCGGGACTGTGAATTCACCCCTCCACTTT.

The gene calls are TRBV10-3 and TRBJ1-1; no reliable D call. Trimming pared 11 bases from V and 1 base from J, leaving 11 bases between. The CDR3 loop spans 12 amino acids. The V gene's germline CDR1 is ENHRY and CDR2 SYGVKD. The CDR3 loop is CAATDANTEAFF. The DNA for the CDR3 is TGTGCCGCGACGGACGCGAACACTGAAGCTTTCTTT.

The chain uses TRBV30 and TRBJ1-2, with D perhaps TRBD1 (5 bases). The CDR3 totals 16 residues. Trimming shortened V by 0 bases and J by 2 bases, and 16 bases separated the two germline ends. Germline V lookup: CDR1 GTSNPN, CDR2 SVGIG (reference sequence). CDR3 loop: CAWSVSLRGLNYGYTF. DNA for the CDR3: TGTGCCTGGAGTGTGAGTTTGCGGGGGTTGAACTATGGCTACACCTTC.

This rearrangement joins TRBV7-2 to TRBJ2-1, with D perhaps matching TRBD1 or TRBD2 (5 bases each). The V gene's germline CDR1 is SGHTA and CDR2 FQGNSA. V was cut by 4 bases and J by 8 bases, with 18 bases left in between. The CDR3 has 15 residues. Written as DNA, the CDR3 is TGTGCCAGCAGCTCGGGGCCCACTAGTTATGATGAGCAGTTCTTC. Amino acids: CASSSGPTSYDEQFF.

The J gene is TRBJ1-1, the V gene TRBV9; a weak D match, TRBD1 (5 bases). CDR1 is SGDLS, CDR2 YYNGEE, per germline. This CDR3 comprises 13 residues. V shed 0 bases and J shed 4 bases, with 7 bases lying between them. This CDR3 is CASSVAGTTEAFF. The CDR3 region has the DNA TGTGCCAGCAGCGTAGCAGGGACCACTGAAGCTTTCTTT. Together with reference TRBV9 and TRBJ1-1, the CDR3 gives the full variable domain: DSGVTQTPKHLITATGQRVTLRCSPRSGDLSVYWYQQSLDQGLQFLIQYYNGEERAKGNILERFSAQQFPDLHSELNLSSLELGDSALYFCASSVAGTTEAFFGQGTRLTVV.

J is TRBJ1-5 and V is TRBV27, with a possible D match to TRBD1 (5 bases). The germline CDR1 and CDR2 sequences are MNHEY and SMNVEV (reference sequence). CDR3 length: 15 amino acids. V lost 5 bases and J lost 7, with 18 bases in between. The chain's CDR3 is CASSPRDRGGQPQHF. The CDR3 region has the DNA TGTGCCAGCAGTCCTCGGGACCGTGGTGGACAGCCCCAGCATTTT.

V usage is TRBV9 and J usage is TRBJ1-1; TRBD1 might be the D (5 bases). V lost 7 bases and J lost 4, with 8 bases in between. The CDR3 consists of 11 residues. CDR1 SGDLS and CDR2 YYNGEE come from the germline V gene. CDR3 sequence reads: CASSGPTEAFF. The CDR3 DNA reads as TGTGCCAGCTCGGGACCCACTGAAGCTTTCTTT. The complete variable domain, with remaining parts taken from reference TRBV9 and TRBJ1-1, reads DSGVTQTPKHLITATGQRVTLRCSPRSGDLSVYWYQQSLDQGLQFLIQYYNGEERAKGNILERFSAQQFPDLHSELNLSSLELGDSALYFCASSGPTEAFFGQGTRLTVV.

V is TRBV10-3 and J is TRBJ1-6; D gene ambiguous. Germline V CDR1 and CDR2: ENHRY, SYGVKD. The CDR3 is 14 amino acids. Trimming pared 2 bases from V and 7 bases from J, leaving 9 bases between. The DNA for the CDR3 is TGTGCCATCAGTGAGGCCGAAGGGAATTCACCCCTCCACTTT. Its translation is CAISEAEGNSPLHF.

The chain combines TRBV27 with TRBJ1-4; D uncertain. The CDR3 is 14 amino acids. Germline loops: CDR1 MNHEY, CDR2 SMNVEV (reference sequence). Trimming stripped 5 bases from V and 6 bases from J, with 13 bases between. CDR3 residues: CASSGGRNDEKLFF. The CDR3 nucleotides are TGTGCCAGCAGTGGAGGACGGAACGATGAAAAACTGTTTTTT.

The CDR3, as DNA: TGTGCCTCCTTAGGACAGCACCGACCTAACTATGGCTACACCTTC. This codes for CASLGQHRPNYGYTF. The chain recombines TRBV30 with TRBJ1-2; a possible D gene is TRBD1 (6 bases). Germline-derived CDR1 and CDR2 are GTSNPN and SVGIG (reference sequence). With 7 bases removed from V and 0 bases from J, the gap between germline ends came to 18 bases. The CDR3 length is 15 residues.

The chain links TRBV27 to TRBJ2-7; D ambiguous. CDR3 length: 14 residues. Germline CDR1 is MNHEY and CDR2 is SMNVEV (reference sequence). V dropped 0 bases and J dropped 4 bases, with 10 bases sitting between them. As DNA, the CDR3 is TGTGCCAGCAGTTTATCGGGGTCCTTTTACGAGCAGTACTTC. Protein: CASSLSGSFYEQYF.

The genes are TRBV20-1 and TRBJ1-2, with 9 bases identical to TRBD1. The CDR3 totals 13 residues. J was trimmed by 4 bases and V by 6 bases; bases with no gene match: 6. Germline assignment: CDR1 DFQATT and CDR2 SNEGSKA (reference sequence). CDR3 coding DNA: TGCAGTGCCCAGGACAGGGGAAGCTATGGCTACACCTTC. Protein sequence: CSAQDRGSYGYTF.